A single sample is the source of the 29 T cell receptor beta chains below, sequenced in a study of T cells in Graves' hyperthyroidism and ophthalmopathy. Amplification of TCR beta CDR3 regions was performed using RNA transcripts as template. Primed by the HTBI set, a first-round RT-PCR was run on the TCR CDR3. Each CDR3 protein gets one entry after TCRdb re-called the multiplex PCR reads with MiXCR. The data show roughly 400,000 distinct CDR3 sequences, about 14% seen once. Sequenced sample: blood. These receptors all stem from a man aged 45-60 years with Graves' ophthalmopathy.

This clonotype was found a few times. The genes are TRBV5-1 and TRBJ2-1, with 11 bases fitting TRBD2. CDR3 size: 14 residues. V shed 3 bases and J 9 bases; nucleotides not matched to a gene: 5. CDR1 and CDR2 from the germline V gene are SGHRS and YFSETQ. The DNA for the CDR3 is TGCGCCAGCAGCTATAGCGGGAGGGGAGGTGAGCAGTTCTTC. Its protein product is CASSYSGRGGEQFF.

This clonotype was observed at least ten times. This sequence joins TRBV28 and TRBJ1-1; no firm D call. V shed 3 bases and J shed 7 bases, with 12 bases lying between them. The CDR3 totals 13 residues. Per germline, CDR1 MDHEN and CDR2 SYDVKM. The chain's CDR3 is CASSLRGRNEAFF. The DNA of the CDR3 is TGTGCCAGCAGTTTGAGAGGACGCAATGAAGCTTTCTTT.

The genes are TRBV11-2 and TRBJ2-2, with TRBD2 matching 12 bases. With 5 bases clipped from V and 6 bases from J, the junction kept 7 bases outside the gene matches. CDR1 is SGHAT and CDR2 is FQNNGV in the germline V gene. The CDR3 is 16 amino acids. Here the CDR3 reads CASSPTSGSFSGELFF. The CDR3 nucleotides are TGTGCCAGCAGCCCGACTAGCGGGAGTTTCTCCGGGGAGCTGTTTTTT.

This clonotype has a count of ten or more. The chain joins TRBV7-9 to TRBJ2-7, with 7 bases that match TRBD1. J gave up 3 bases and V 5 bases, and 10 bases lay outside the gene matches. The CDR3 is 15 amino acids. Per the germline V gene, CDR1 is SEHNR and CDR2 is FQNEAQ (reference sequence). Written as DNA, the CDR3 is TGTGCCAGCAGCCTTACGTCCGGGACAGTCTACGAGCAGTACTTC. Encoded protein: CASSLTSGTVYEQYF.

This clonotype showed up many times. This chain links TRBV30 with TRBJ2-3; D remains unclear. The V gene's germline CDR1 is GTSNPN and CDR2 SVGIG (reference sequence). Trimming cost V 4 bases and J 1 base, with 9 bases left between them. This CDR3 region has 13 residues. CDR3 coding DNA: TGTGCCTGGACCGCCATGGGCACAGATACGCAGTATTTT. It translates to CAWTAMGTDTQYF.

This clonotype was recorded many times. This sequence joins TRBV12-5 and TRBJ2-3; 9 bases fit TRBD2. The ends lost 5 bases at V and 4 bases at J; junction bases unmatched: 7. CDR3 length: 15 residues. Germline V gene data show CDR1 as LGHNT and CDR2 as FRNRAP. The CDR3 DNA reads TGTGCTAGTGGTGTTAGCGGGAGAGGTGCAGATACGCAGTATTTT. Its protein product is CASGVSGRGADTQYF.

In this sample, this clonotype turned up many times. The chain recombines TRBV28 with TRBJ1-5; 8 bases map to TRBD1. Trimming took 3 bases from V and 4 from J; bases not matched to a gene: 5. The CDR3 loop spans 15 amino acids. CDR1 MDHEN and CDR2 SYDVKM come from the germline V gene. The CDR3 region is CASSFGQGRNQPQHF. Here the CDR3 DNA reads TGTGCCAGCAGTTTCGGACAGGGCCGTAATCAGCCCCAGCATTTT.

The sample holds a few counts of this clonotype. The V gene is TRBV30, the J gene TRBJ1-4; no clear D. V lost 4 bases, J lost 0 bases, and 9 bases lay in between. The CDR3 loop spans 14 amino acids. Germline V CDR1 and CDR2: GTSNPN, SVGIG (reference sequence). The CDR3 DNA follows: TGTGCCTGGAACCGGTTAGCAACTAATGAAAAACTGTTTTTT. It specifies CAWNRLATNEKLFF.

This clonotype showed up just a few times. The chain links TRBV6-2 or TRBV6-3 to TRBJ1-5; unclear D gene. V was shortened by 2 bases and J by 0 bases, with 11 bases between the two germline ends. This CDR3 is 16 amino acids long. Germline CDR1 is MNHEY and CDR2 is SVGEGT. The CDR3 DNA follows: TGTGCCAGCAGTTACCGTACAGCCTATAGCAATCAGCCCCAGCATTTT. It specifies CASSYRTAYSNQPQHF.

This rearrangement joins TRBV5-1 to TRBJ2-2; TRBD2 matches at 11 bases. CDR3 length: 17 residues. In germline, CDR1 is SGHRS, CDR2 YFSETQ. V lost 3 bases to trimming and J lost 4 bases; unmatched junction nucleotides: 8. Here the CDR3 reads CASSSYGTSGSTGELFF. The DNA for the CDR3 is TGCGCCAGCAGCTCTTACGGGACTAGCGGATCCACCGGGGAGCTGTTTTTT. The full variable domain, with the rest looked up from reference TRBV5-1 and TRBJ2-2, is KAGVTQTPRYLIKTRGQQVTLSCSPISGHRSVSWYQQTPGQGLQFLFEYFSETQRNKGNFPGRFSGRQFSNSRSEMNVSTLELGDSALYLCASSSYGTSGSTGELFFGEGSRLTVL.

This clonotype was observed many times. CDR3 bases: TGCGCCAGCAGCCAGGGCATGAGGGCCTACGAGCAGTACTTC. Translation gives CASSQGMRAYEQYF. The chain joins TRBV4-1 to TRBJ2-7, with D perhaps matching TRBD2 (5 bases). The CDR3 covers 14 residues. The germline V and J ends were trimmed by 3 bases and 2 bases, with 11 bases remaining between them. The germline CDR1 and CDR2 sequences are MGHRA and YSYEKL.

This clonotype has ten or more counts. This sequence joins TRBV30 and TRBJ2-5, with D perhaps matching TRBD2 (6 bases). V dropped 7 bases and J dropped 0 bases, with 12 bases sitting between them. This CDR3 has 13 residues. Looked up from germline, CDR1 is GTSNPN and CDR2 is SVGIG (reference sequence). The CDR3 sequence: CASVLAHQETQYF. The CDR3 coding sequence is TGTGCCTCGGTTCTAGCGCACCAAGAGACCCAGTACTTC.

This chain connects TRBV7-2 to TRBJ2-2; D unclear. CDR3 length equals 14 residues. From germline, CDR1 is SGHTA and CDR2 FQGNSA. V was clipped by 5 bases and J by 3 bases, with 10 bases between them. CDR3 in amino acids: CASSLWVDTGELFF. Here the CDR3 DNA reads TGTGCCAGCAGCCTATGGGTAGACACCGGGGAGCTGTTTTTT.

The rearrangement uses TRBV4-1 and TRBJ2-7; 13 bases are a match to TRBD2. Germline loops: CDR1 MGHRA, CDR2 YSYEKL. V trimming: 4 bases; J trimming: 6 bases; junction bases outside the gene matches: 6. This CDR3 contains 15 residues. CDR3: CASSPLGLAGAEQYF. CDR3 bases: TGCGCCAGCAGCCCCCTAGGACTAGCGGGAGCCGAGCAGTACTTC.

The chain combines TRBV14 with TRBJ1-3; D perhaps matches TRBD1 (6 bases). Germline V gives CDR1 SGHDN, CDR2 FVKESK. The CDR3 spans 15 residues. Deletions cut 2 bases from V and 7 bases from J, with 15 bases between. CDR3 nucleotide sequence: TGTGCCAGCAGCCAATTAACAGGGTCGGCGAACACCATATATTTT. Protein product: CASSQLTGSANTIYF.

This clonotype was observed many times. V gene TRBV5-4 combines with J gene TRBJ1-2, with D maybe TRBD1 (5 bases). Germline V gene sequence: CDR1 SGHNT, CDR2 YYREEE (reference sequence). This CDR3 is 14 amino acids long. V was trimmed by 5 bases and J by 2 bases, leaving 13 bases between them. CDR3 region: CASRFRDENYGYTF. CDR3 nucleotide sequence: TGTGCCAGCAGGTTCAGGGACGAGAACTATGGCTACACCTTC.

This clonotype was seen ten or more times. V gene TRBV11-2 combines with J gene TRBJ2-3, with 9 bases fitting TRBD2. V shed 2 bases and J 3 bases; nucleotides not matched to a gene: 12. The CDR3 spans 18 residues. The germline V gene encodes CDR1 SGHAT and CDR2 FQNNGV. The CDR3 bases are TGTGCCAGCAGCTTACTATCCGAGGTTAGCGGGAGTACAGATACGCAGTATTTT. It codes for CASSLLSEVSGSTDTQYF.

This clonotype has a count of ten or more. The chain employs TRBV20-1 and TRBJ2-4, with D perhaps assigned TRBD1 or TRBD2 (5 bases each). Trimming stripped 4 bases from V and 6 bases from J, with 19 bases between. The germline V gene has CDR1 DFQATT and CDR2 SNEGSKA (reference sequence). There are 15 residues in the CDR3. CDR3 sequence: CSAILPGRYANIQYF. The CDR3 nucleotides read TGCAGTGCTATTTTACCGGGACGGTACGCAAACATTCAGTACTTC.

This clonotype was recorded a few times. Being one base from a much bigger clone, this may be a read error. Here the CDR3 DNA reads TGCAGTGCTTCTGGGACCCACGAGCAGTACTTC. It codes for CSASGTHEQYF. J is TRBJ2-7 and V is TRBV20-1; either TRBD1 or TRBD2 may fit D (5 bases each). This CDR3 region has 11 residues. Between the trimmed V and J ends, which lost 5 bases and 5 bases, there was a span of 10 bases. From germline, CDR1 is DFQATT and CDR2 SNEGSKA (reference sequence).

This clonotype was found many times. The chain joins TRBV2 to TRBJ2-5; TRBD1 matches at 7 bases. CDR1 is SNHLY, CDR2 FYNNEI, per germline. V shed 6 bases and J 4 bases; nucleotides not matched to a gene: 8. This CDR3 comprises 14 residues. DNA for the CDR3: TGTGCCAGCAGAGACGACAGGGTTCGAGAGACCCAGTACTTC. Its translation is CASRDDRVRETQYF.

This clonotype was seen at least ten times. The V and J genes are TRBV20-1 and TRBJ2-7; 8 nucleotides align to TRBD2. CDR3 length: 14 residues. Looked up from germline, CDR1 is DFQATT and CDR2 is SNEGSKA (reference sequence). V trimming: 1 base; J trimming: 3 bases; junction bases outside the gene matches: 5. CDR3 DNA sequence: TGCAGTGCTAGAGTTAGCGGGACAATCTACGAGCAGTACTTC. This sequence encodes CSARVSGTIYEQYF.

The chain links TRBV7-9 to TRBJ2-6; D uncertain. Trimming took off 0 bases at V and 4 bases at J, with 7 bases between the two ends. CDR3 size: 15 residues. Germline-derived CDR1 and CDR2 are SEHNR and FQNEAQ (reference sequence). The CDR3 sequence: CASSLAAAGANVLTF. CDR3 sequence (DNA): TGTGCCAGCAGCTTAGCAGCCGCCGGGGCCAACGTCCTGACTTTC.

This clonotype was seen ten or more times. This chain uses TRBV20-1 with TRBJ2-1; perhaps TRBD2 as D (5 bases). This CDR3 spans 14 amino acids. CDR1 is DFQATT, CDR2 SNEGSKA, per germline (reference sequence). V shed 7 bases and J shed 2 bases, with 15 bases lying between them. CDR3 protein: CSVKKRNAYNEQFF. CDR3 coding DNA: TGCAGTGTAAAGAAGCGGAACGCCTACAATGAGCAGTTCTTC.

The CDR3 DNA reads as TGTGCCAGCAGCCAAGATTTGCTAGGCACAGATACGCAGTATTTT. Its protein product is CASSQDLLGTDTQYF. J is TRBJ2-3 and V is TRBV4-2; D gene unclear. Trimming removed 0 bases from V and 1 base from J, with 8 bases in between. Germline V gene sequence: CDR1 LGHNA, CDR2 YNFKEQ. This CDR3 is 15 amino acids long.

The chain combines TRBV4-1 with TRBJ2-7; 11 bases agree with TRBD1. The CDR3 has 17 amino acids. V lost 8 bases to trimming and J lost 5 bases; unmatched junction nucleotides: 17. Germline loops: CDR1 MGHRA, CDR2 YSYEKL. CDR3 amino acids: CASATFSTGTGGNEQYF. CDR3 sequence (DNA): TGCGCCAGCGCTACATTCTCGACCGGGACAGGGGGAAACGAGCAGTACTTC.

This clonotype has just a few counts. The chain links TRBV5-4 to TRBJ2-1; 7 positions match TRBD2. The CDR3 spans 13 residues. Germline V gene lookup returns CDR1 SGHNT and CDR2 YYREEE (reference sequence). The ends lost 4 bases at V and 5 bases at J; junction bases unmatched: 3. For the CDR3, the DNA is TGTGCCAGCAGCCTAGCGGAAAACAATGAGCAGTTCTTC. Encoded protein: CASSLAENNEQFF. Looking up the rest from reference TRBV5-4 and TRBJ2-1 gives the full variable domain: ETGVTQSPTHLIKTRGQQVTLRCSSQSGHNTVSWYQQALGQGPQFIFQYYREEENGRGNFPPRFSGLQFPNYSSELNVNALELDDSALYLCASSLAENNEQFFGPGTRLTVL.

Notes on this clonotype: A much larger clone lies a single base off, so this may be a read error. The CDR3 does not end in the conserved phenylalanine or tryptophan, so this is likely a read error. The genes are TRBV9 and TRBJ2-3; unclear D gene. V was clipped by 3 bases and J by 6 bases, with 11 bases between them. Germline V gene lookup returns CDR1 SGDLS and CDR2 YYNGEE. The CDR3 runs 13 residues. The CDR3: CASSDGVSDTQYL. In DNA form, the CDR3 reads TGTGCCAGCAGCGATGGGGTGTCGGATACGCAGTATCTT.

This clonotype has at least ten counts. The chain joins TRBV18 to TRBJ2-3; 9 bases align to TRBD2. In germline, CDR1 is KGHSH, CDR2 LQKENI. The CDR3 runs 15 residues. With V trimmed by 2 bases and J by 5 bases, 5 bases remained unmatched. In nucleotides, the CDR3 is TGTGCCAGCTCACCAGCGGGAGGGCAAAGAGATACGCAGTATTTT. This translates into CASSPAGGQRDTQYF.

This clonotype was seen many times. This chain links TRBV12-3 or TRBV12-4 with TRBJ2-7; TRBD2 is a possible D gene (5 bases). The length of the CDR3 is 15 residues. Trimming removed 0 bases at V and 1 base at J, with 10 bases between. The CDR3 spells CASSLAGSGSYEQYF. The CDR3 bases are TGTGCCAGCAGTTTAGCAGGGAGCGGTTCCTACGAGCAGTACTTC.